Listed here are 21 T cell receptor beta chains from one sample, sequenced in a study of cytomegalovirus exposure and HLA in healthy donors. The primer mix had 60 Vbeta and 13 Jbeta primers. Sequencing used immunoSEQ multiplex PCR; TCRdb keeps in-frame clones, though not all of them. This table has around 150,000 clones, approximately 71% appearing once. The sequenced sample was PBMCs. Source of these receptors: a man in his forties or fifties in good health and CMV-seronegative.

The V and J genes are TRBV6-1 and TRBJ1-2; 12 bases line up with TRBD1. This CDR3 has 17 residues. Germline V gives CDR1 MNHNS, CDR2 SASEGT. The V gene end was trimmed by 4 bases and the J gene end by 4 bases; junction bases not matched to a gene: 10. The CDR3 DNA reads as TGTGCCAGCAGTGCCCTGGAACCGGGACAGGGGGCCTATGGCTACACCTTC. Its translation: CASSALEPGQGAYGYTF.

The chain employs TRBV7-2 and TRBJ2-5; TRBD2 aligns across 9 bases. With 5 bases clipped from V and 4 bases from J, the junction kept 11 bases outside the gene matches. The germline CDR1 and CDR2 sequences are SGHTA and FQGNSA. This CDR3 spans 16 amino acids. The CDR3 loop is CASSSWRGGPGETQYF. As DNA, the CDR3 is TGTGCCAGCAGCAGCTGGCGGGGGGGCCCAGGAGAGACCCAGTACTTC. Filled out from reference TRBV7-2 and TRBJ2-5, the complete variable domain reads GAGVSQSPSNKVTEKGKDVELRCDPISGHTALYWYRQSLGQGLEFLIYFQGNSAPDKSGLPSDRFSAERTGGSVSTLTIQRTQQEDSAVYLCASSSWRGGPGETQYFGPGTRLLVL.

The V call is TRBV7-2, the J call TRBJ2-5; TRBD1 might be the D (5 bases). Looked up from germline, CDR1 is SGHTA and CDR2 is FQGNSA. V lost 4 bases and J 7 bases, leaving 16 bases between the germline ends. There are 14 residues in the CDR3. DNA of the CDR3: TGTGCCAGCAGCTCAACAGCGACCCAGGGGACCCAGTACTTC. Residues: CASSSTATQGTQYF.

The gene calls are TRBV7-2 and TRBJ2-7, with 9 nucleotides matching TRBD1. The CDR3 is made up of 14 amino acids. Germline V lookup: CDR1 SGHTA, CDR2 FQGNSA. The ends lost 10 bases at V and 0 bases at J; junction bases unmatched: 7. For the CDR3, the DNA is TGTGCCACTAACAGGGGGCCTAGCTCCTACGAGCAGTACTTC. Translation: CATNRGPSSYEQYF.

The chain uses TRBV4-2 and TRBJ1-2; no definite D call. Germline V gene data show CDR1 as LGHNA and CDR2 as YNFKEQ. Trimming took off 0 bases at V and 8 bases at J, with 13 bases between the two ends. This CDR3 is built from 14 residues. The CDR3 is CASSQDGRERGYTF. In DNA, the CDR3 is TGTGCCAGCAGCCAAGATGGACGGGAACGAGGCTACACCTTC.

The chain joins TRBV19 to TRBJ2-1, with D perhaps TRBD2 (7 bases). CDR1 LNHDA and CDR2 SQIVND come from the germline V gene (reference sequence). This CDR3 is built from 16 residues. V was pared by 5 bases and J by 9 bases, with 23 bases between. As DNA, the CDR3 is TGTGCCAGTAGTTCTCGGGGGGCAGGACGATGGGTTGAGCAGTTCTTC. Translation: CASSSRGAGRWVEQFF.

The chain couples TRBV19 to TRBJ1-4; TRBD1 might be the D (5 bases). The CDR3 is 16 residues long. Per germline, CDR1 LNHDA and CDR2 SQIVND (reference sequence). Trimming removed 1 base from V and 0 bases from J, with 9 bases in between. CDR3 nucleotide sequence: TGTGCCAGTAGTATAGGGGGGGGAACAACTAATGAAAAACTGTTTTTT. Amino acids: CASSIGGGTTNEKLFF.

This sequence joins TRBV5-1 and TRBJ2-3; weak D call: TRBD2 (6 bases). Trimming shortened V by 3 bases and J by 0 bases, and 14 bases separated the two germline ends. From germline, CDR1 is SGHRS and CDR2 YFSETQ. The CDR3 totals 16 residues. In DNA form, the CDR3 reads TGCGCCAGCAGCTGGACTCTAGCGACTAGCACAGATACGCAGTATTTT. Residues: CASSWTLATSTDTQYF. The variable domain in full, with the rest retrieved from reference TRBV5-1 and TRBJ2-3, is KAGVTQTPRYLIKTRGQQVTLSCSPISGHRSVSWYQQTPGQGLQFLFEYFSETQRNKGNFPGRFSGRQFSNSRSEMNVSTLELGDSALYLCASSWTLATSTDTQYFGPGTRLTVL.

In this sample, this clone turned up once. The V and J genes are TRBV28 and TRBJ2-7; maybe TRBD2 (6 bases). The germline V and J ends were trimmed by 5 bases and 13 bases, with 15 bases remaining between them. Germline CDR1 is MDHEN and CDR2 is SYDVKM. This CDR3 has 11 residues. The CDR3 region has the DNA TGTGCCAGCAGTCCGGGGGTCTGGGCTTACTTC. Its translation: CASSPGVWAYF.

This clone was seen a handful of times. The chain carries TRBV2 and TRBJ1-2, with 8 bases matching TRBD1. Trimming took 7 bases from V and 4 from J; bases not matched to a gene: 11. Per the germline V gene, CDR1 is SNHLY and CDR2 is FYNNEI. The CDR3 totals 15 residues. The CDR3 region is CASTHGQGASYGYTF. As DNA, the CDR3 is TGTGCCAGCACCCATGGGCAGGGGGCTTCCTATGGCTACACCTTC.

To note about this clone: One end of the junction varies from germline; a read error may be responsible. The chain carries TRBV19 and TRBJ1-2; 10 nucleotides match TRBD1. CDR1 and CDR2 (germline): LNHDA, SQIVND (reference sequence). The CDR3 has 15 amino acids. The CDR3 bases are TGTGCCAGTAGTTTAGACAGGGGGCTTTCCTATGGCTACACCTTC. Protein: CASSLDRGLSYGYTF.

This CDR3 reads CASSYRGSGNTEAFF. The CDR3, as DNA: TGTGCCAGCAGTTACAGGGGTTCGGGGAACACTGAAGCTTTCTTT. The genes are TRBV28 and TRBJ1-1, with 7 nucleotides matching TRBD1. The CDR3 is 15 residues long. J gave up 1 base and V 4 bases, and 6 bases lay outside the gene matches. The germline CDR1 and CDR2 sequences are MDHEN and SYDVKM.

This clone has only a few counts. This chain links TRBV18 with TRBJ1-1; D remains ambiguous. V shed 3 bases and J shed 0 bases, with 5 bases lying between them. This CDR3 is built from 13 residues. From germline, CDR1 is KGHSH and CDR2 LQKENI. The CDR3 nucleotides read TGTGCCAGCTCACCGTCGGTGAACACTGAAGCTTTCTTT. It specifies CASSPSVNTEAFF.

This clone has just one count. One junction end disagrees with the germline gene, perhaps due to a read error. This rearrangement joins TRBV5-6 to TRBJ2-3; TRBD1 aligns across 9 bases. CDR1 and CDR2 from the germline V gene are SGHDT and YYEEEE. This CDR3 region has 16 residues. The CDR3 coding sequence is TGTGCCAGCAGCATACAGGGGACAGGGATAGCAGATGCGCAGTATTTT. Protein: CASSIQGTGIADAQYF.

The chain couples TRBV5-1 to TRBJ2-7, with 9 nucleotides matching TRBD1. Germline CDR1 SGHRS, CDR2 YFSETQ. The CDR3 covers 13 residues. V lost 6 bases and J lost 5; bases outside the gene matches: 6. CDR3: CASKIQGAHEQYF. The DNA for the CDR3 is TGCGCCAGCAAGATACAGGGGGCTCACGAGCAGTACTTC. Full variable domain (outside the CDR3, taken from reference TRBV5-1 and TRBJ2-7): KAGVTQTPRYLIKTRGQQVTLSCSPISGHRSVSWYQQTPGQGLQFLFEYFSETQRNKGNFPGRFSGRQFSNSRSEMNVSTLELGDSALYLCASKIQGAHEQYFGPGTRLTVT.

The chain has TRBV6-1 and TRBJ1-3, with a weak D call TRBD1 (5 bases). The CDR3 consists of 17 residues. The germline V and J ends were trimmed by 0 bases and 0 bases, with 12 bases remaining between them. Germline loops: CDR1 MNHNS, CDR2 SASEGT. The CDR3 region is CASSEARGVSSGNTIYF. The CDR3, as DNA: TGTGCCAGCAGTGAAGCCCGGGGGGTGAGCTCTGGAAACACCATATATTTT.

The gene calls are TRBV9 and TRBJ2-7; D gene ambiguous. Germline values: CDR1 SGDLS, CDR2 YYNGEE. There are 13 residues in the CDR3. V lost 0 bases to trimming and J lost 4 bases, with 8 bases between them. CDR3 loop: CASSVGPFYEQYF. The CDR3, as DNA: TGTGCCAGCAGCGTAGGTCCCTTTTACGAGCAGTACTTC.

On this clone itself: At the DNA level, this CDR3 is encoded by other sequences in the same sample as well. The chain joins TRBV6-5 to TRBJ1-3; TRBD1 might be the D (5 bases). Trimming removed 2 bases from V and 0 bases from J, with 8 bases in between. From germline, CDR1 is MNHEY and CDR2 SVGAGI. The CDR3 loop spans 15 amino acids. The chain's CDR3 is CASSYRGNSGNTIYF. In DNA form, the CDR3 reads TGTGCCAGCAGTTACCGGGGGAACTCTGGAAACACCATATATTTT.

The J gene is TRBJ2-4, the V gene TRBV5-1; 7 positions match TRBD1. CDR1 is SGHRS, CDR2 YFSETQ, per germline. The CDR3 covers 14 residues. V dropped 2 bases and J dropped 8; count of bases not matched to a gene: 7. The CDR3 DNA reads as TGCGCCAGCAGCTTCGAACAGGGGAGAGACATTCAGTACTTC. Encoded protein: CASSFEQGRDIQYF.

The V and J genes are TRBV19 and TRBJ1-1, with D tentatively TRBD1 (6 bases). The V gene lost 4 bases and the J gene lost 4 bases, with 13 bases spanning the gap. Germline CDR1 LNHDA, CDR2 SQIVND (reference sequence). The CDR3 is 14 residues long. CDR3 region: CASSTGQSVTEAFF. DNA for the CDR3: TGTGCCAGTAGTACCGGACAGAGTGTCACTGAAGCTTTCTTT.

This clone has only a few counts. The rearrangement links TRBV7-9 to TRBJ1-4, with D possibly being TRBD1 (6 bases). The CDR3 runs to 15 residues. CDR1 and CDR2 from the germline V gene are SEHNR and FQNEAQ (reference sequence). With 2 bases removed from V and 5 bases from J, the gap between germline ends came to 12 bases. CDR3 nucleotide sequence: TGTGCCAGCAGCTTACCCGGACAGACGAATGAAAAACTGTTTTTT. It specifies CASSLPGQTNEKLFF.